This T cell receptor (beta chain) was profiled in a study of blood T cell repertoires in COVID-19. Study details: Acute-phase and convalescent COVID-19 samples originated in the United States, Italy and Spain. Nucleic acid was either cDNA or gDNA, and it came from T cells, B-cell-depleted T cells, or PBMCs.

The method was immunoSEQ multiplex PCR; TCRdb's version includes in-frame clones alone and lacks a portion of them. This table holds about 150,000 clones, roughly 89% found once. This clone has just one count. Trimming removed 4 bases at V and 5 bases at J, with 10 bases between. This CDR3 comprises 13 residues. Sequenced input: peripheral blood. The chain couples TRBV12-3 or TRBV12-4 to TRBJ2-3, with TRBD2 as a possible D gene (5 bases). This receptor was identified in a man aged 30 to 39 with COVID-19, enrolled during active disease. The CDR3, as DNA: TGTGCCAGCAGTTATGGGAGAGTAGATACGCAGTATTTT. Its translation: CASSYGRVDTQYF.